The clone carrying this TCR beta chain was seen a handful of times. Antigen specificity is unknown. This record belongs to a study of CD8 T cells in ankylosing spondylitis. Study-level findings and limits: From matched ankylosing spondylitis synovial fluid, disease-linked clones were reportedly recovered at significantly enriched levels.

Scientists made TCR beta libraries using quantitative 5'-RACE with molecular barcodes. TCRdb analysed the 5' RACE reads with MiXCR anew, one entry per CDR3 protein. The sample shows tens of thousands of distinct CDR3 sequences, approximately 8% of them seen only once. This CDR3 comprises 13 residues. Per the germline V gene, CDR1 is SGHVS and CDR2 is FQNEAQ. V shed 1 base, J shed 7 bases, and the junction held 1 base outside the gene matches. The V gene is TRBV7-8, the J gene TRBJ2-4, with 7 bases that match TRBD2. The specimen was blood. This TCR came from a male donor with ankylosing spondylitis or in good health (not recorded which). CDR3 DNA sequence: TGTGCCAGCAGCTTAGGAGCGGGGAACATTCAGTACTTC. Its protein is CASSLGAGNIQYF. Filled out from reference TRBV7-8 and TRBJ2-4, the complete variable domain reads GAGVSQSPRYKVAKRGQDVALRCDPISGHVSLFWYQQALGQGPEFLTYFQNEAQLDKSGLPSDRFFAERPEGSVSTLKIQRTQQEDSAVYLCASSLGAGNIQYFGAGTRLSVL.